This T cell receptor (beta chain) was sequenced in a study of T cell responses to AZD1222 COVID-19 vaccine. Study-level points and caveats: The sample set comprised mostly white British donors with more females, and clonal diversity was possibly underestimated.

A word on this clone: Its target is unknown.

Profiled with immunoSEQ multiplex PCR; TCRdb holds only in-frame clones, not every one. In the table there are about 120,000 clones, roughly 91% of which are singletons. CDR1 and CDR2 (germline): SGHAT, FQNNGV. The CDR3 spans 15 residues. Trimming shortened V by 5 bases and J by 4 bases, and 14 bases separated the two germline ends. The rearrangement joins TRBV11-2 to TRBJ1-4; weak D call: TRBD1 (5 bases). This clonotype was sampled from an adult in good health. The source was peripheral blood, collected on day 0 of MenACWY control vaccination. The CDR3 spells CASSPLTGLNEKLFF. CDR3 DNA: TGTGCCAGCAGCCCATTAACAGGTCTTAATGAAAAACTGTTTTTT.